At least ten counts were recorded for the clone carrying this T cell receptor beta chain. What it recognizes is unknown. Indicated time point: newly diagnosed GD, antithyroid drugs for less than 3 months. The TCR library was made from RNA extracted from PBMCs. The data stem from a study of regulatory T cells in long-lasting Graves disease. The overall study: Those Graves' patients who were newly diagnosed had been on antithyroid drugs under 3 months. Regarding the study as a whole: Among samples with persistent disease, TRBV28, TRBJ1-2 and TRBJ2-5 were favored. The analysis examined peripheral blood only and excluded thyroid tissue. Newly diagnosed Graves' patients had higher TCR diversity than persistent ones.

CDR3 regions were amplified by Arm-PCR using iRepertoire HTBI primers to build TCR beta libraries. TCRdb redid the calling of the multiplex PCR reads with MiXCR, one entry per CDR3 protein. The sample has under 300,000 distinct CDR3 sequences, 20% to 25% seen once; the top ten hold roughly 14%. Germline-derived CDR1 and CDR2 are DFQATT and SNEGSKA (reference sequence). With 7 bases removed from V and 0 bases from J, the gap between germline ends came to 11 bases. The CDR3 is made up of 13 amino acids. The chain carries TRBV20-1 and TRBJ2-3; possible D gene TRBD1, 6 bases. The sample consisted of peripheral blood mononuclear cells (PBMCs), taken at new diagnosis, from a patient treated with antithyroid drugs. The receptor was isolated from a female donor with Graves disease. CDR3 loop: CSELTGSTDTQYF. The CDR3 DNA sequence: TGCAGTGAATTGACAGGAAGCACAGATACGCAGTATTTT.